This TCR beta chain is from a study of blood T cell repertoires in COVID-19. Some clones are missing from TCRdb's copy, which holds only in-frame ones; the method was immunoSEQ multiplex PCR. Altogether a few hundred thousand clones are present, 87% being singletons, with the ten largest covering about 6%. The CDR3 sequence is 11 residues long. Trimming removed 4 bases from V and 5 bases from J; junction bases left unmatched: 1. Germline assignment: CDR1 SQVTM and CDR2 ANQGSEA. The sample taken for sequencing was PBMCs or T cells enriched from blood (not recorded which). The source is a woman in her thirties who had recovered from COVID-19. The chain has TRBV29-1 and TRBJ1-1; 7 positions match TRBD1. CDR3 nucleotides: TGCAGCGTTGGACAGGGAACTGAAGCTTTCTTT. Protein sequence: CSVGQGTEAFF.